Below, 2 T cell receptor beta chains from the same sample are listed, as sequenced in a study of OX40 agonist ivuxolimab in advanced cancers. Sequencing used immunoSEQ multiplex PCR; TCRdb keeps in-frame clones, though not all of them. The profile shows more than 55,000 clones, roughly 87% of them singletons. Sequenced here: CD4+ or CD8+ T cells sorted from blood, sampled in a trial of the OX40 agonist ivuxolimab. The receptor set was obtained from an adult with an advanced solid tumor such as melanoma, head and neck, liver or kidney cancer.

The chain is built from TRBV27 and TRBJ2-7, with TRBD1 as a possible D gene (5 bases). Trimming left V 4 bases short and J 0 bases short, with 10 bases between. CDR1 MNHEY and CDR2 SMNVEV come from the germline V gene (reference sequence). The CDR3 consists of 14 residues. The CDR3 is CASSWGIGSYEQYF. The CDR3 coding sequence is TGTGCCAGCAGTTGGGGCATAGGCTCCTACGAGCAGTACTTC.

This sequence joins TRBV6-5 and TRBJ1-1, with 7 bases lining up with TRBD1. Germline CDR1 and CDR2: MNHEY and SVGAGI. Trimming removed 6 bases from V and 1 base from J; junction bases left unmatched: 8. The CDR3 is made up of 15 amino acids. CDR3 DNA: TGTGCCAGCAGGCGACCGGGACAGAGGAACACTGAAGCTTTCTTT. Its translation is CASRRPGQRNTEAFF.